The clone carrying this TCR beta chain was detected a few times. Antigen specificity is unknown. The record originates from a study of cytomegalovirus exposure and HLA in healthy donors. Turning to the study itself: Prior work identified more than 90 million unique TCR beta sequences in about 179 million T cells. Study-level points and caveats: Per a later analysis, 15,000 to 20,000 TCR beta sequences showed association with HLA alleles at 0.05 false discovery rate. Solely CMV serostatus was available to characterize immune exposure. Later work showed greater clonal expansion in HLA-associated TCR beta chains than in equally common others.

The PCR was carried out with 60 Vbeta primers and 13 Jbeta primers. Repertoires were generated with immunoSEQ multiplex PCR, while TCRdb's copy carries only in-frame clones and drops some. The repertoire holds about 210,000 clones, with approximately 80% as singletons. The TCR sequence derives from a man younger than 45 in good health and CMV-seronegative. The specimen was PBMCs.

The CDR3 loop reads CASSQDLTSGVPWETQYF. CDR3 bases: TGCGCCAGCAGCCAAGATTTGACTAGCGGGGTCCCGTGGGAGACCCAGTACTTC. The chain employs TRBV4-3 and TRBJ2-5; 11 nucleotides match TRBD2. Germline CDR1 is LGHNA and CDR2 is YSLEER. J gave up 5 bases and V 0 bases, and 11 bases lay outside the gene matches. The CDR3 spans 18 residues.